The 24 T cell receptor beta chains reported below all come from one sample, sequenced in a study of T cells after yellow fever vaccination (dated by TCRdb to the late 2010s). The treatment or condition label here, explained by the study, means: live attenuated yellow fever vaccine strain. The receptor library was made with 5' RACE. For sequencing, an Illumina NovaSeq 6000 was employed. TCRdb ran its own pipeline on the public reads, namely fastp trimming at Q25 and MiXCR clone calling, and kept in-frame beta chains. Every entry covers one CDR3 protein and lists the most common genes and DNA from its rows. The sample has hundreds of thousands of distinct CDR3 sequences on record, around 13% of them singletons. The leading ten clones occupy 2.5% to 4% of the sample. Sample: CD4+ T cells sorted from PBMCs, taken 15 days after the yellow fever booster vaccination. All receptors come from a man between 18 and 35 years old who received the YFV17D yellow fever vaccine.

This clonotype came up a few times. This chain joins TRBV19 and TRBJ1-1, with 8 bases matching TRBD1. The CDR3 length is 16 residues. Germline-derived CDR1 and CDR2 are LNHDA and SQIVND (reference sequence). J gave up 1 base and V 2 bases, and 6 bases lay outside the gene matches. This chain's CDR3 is CASSIPRGPPNTEAFF. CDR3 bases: TGTGCCAGTAGTATACCCAGGGGGCCACCGAACACTGAAGCTTTCTTT. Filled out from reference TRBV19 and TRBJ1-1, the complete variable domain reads DGGITQSPKYLFRKEGQNVTLSCEQNLNHDAMYWYRQDPGQGLRLIYYSQIVNDFQKGDIAEGYSVSREKKESFPLTVTSAQKNPTAFYLCASSIPRGPPNTEAFFGQGTRLTVV.

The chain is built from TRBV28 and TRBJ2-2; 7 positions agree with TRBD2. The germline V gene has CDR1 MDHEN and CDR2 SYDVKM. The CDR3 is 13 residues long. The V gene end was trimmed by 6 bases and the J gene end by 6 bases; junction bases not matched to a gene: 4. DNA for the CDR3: TGTGCCAGCAGGGGGACTAAGTCCGGGGAGCTGTTTTTT. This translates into CASRGTKSGELFF.

This chain's CDR3 is CASSLPGTGGVSPLHF. The CDR3 nucleotides are TGTGCCAGCAGTTTACCCGGGACAGGGGGCGTTTCACCCCTCCACTTT. The chain recombines TRBV28 with TRBJ1-6; 12 bases map to TRBD1. CDR1 MDHEN and CDR2 SYDVKM come from the germline V gene. V lost 2 bases and J lost 9; bases outside the gene matches: 5. The CDR3 is 16 residues long.

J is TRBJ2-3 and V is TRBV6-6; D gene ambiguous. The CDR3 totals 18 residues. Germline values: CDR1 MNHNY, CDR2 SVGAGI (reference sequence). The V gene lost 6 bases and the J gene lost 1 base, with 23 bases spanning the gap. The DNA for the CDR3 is TGTGCCAGCAGCCCACACCTACAGAGCTCCCGAGGCACAGATACGCAGTATTTT. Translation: CASSPHLQSSRGTDTQYF.

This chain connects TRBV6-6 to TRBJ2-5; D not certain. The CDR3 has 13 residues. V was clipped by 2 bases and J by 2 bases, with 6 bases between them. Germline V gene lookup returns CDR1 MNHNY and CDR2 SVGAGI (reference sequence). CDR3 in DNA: TGTGCCAGCAGTTACATATGGCAAGAGACCCAGTACTTC. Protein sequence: CASSYIWQETQYF.

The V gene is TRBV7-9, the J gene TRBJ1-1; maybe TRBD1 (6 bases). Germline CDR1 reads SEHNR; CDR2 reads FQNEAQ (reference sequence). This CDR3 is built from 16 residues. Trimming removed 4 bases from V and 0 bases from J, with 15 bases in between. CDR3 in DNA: TGTGCCAGCAGCTCACGGACAGTAACCCTGAACACTGAAGCTTTCTTT. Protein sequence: CASSSRTVTLNTEAFF.

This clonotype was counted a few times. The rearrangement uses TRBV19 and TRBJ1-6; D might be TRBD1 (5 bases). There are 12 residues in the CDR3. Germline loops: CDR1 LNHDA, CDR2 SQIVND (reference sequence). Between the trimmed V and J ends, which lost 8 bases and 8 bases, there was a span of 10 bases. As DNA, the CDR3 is TGTGCCAGTCGGGACCCACATTCACCCCTCCACTTT. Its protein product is CASRDPHSPLHF. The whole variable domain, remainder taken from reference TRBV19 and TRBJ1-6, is DGGITQSPKYLFRKEGQNVTLSCEQNLNHDAMYWYRQDPGQGLRLIYYSQIVNDFQKGDIAEGYSVSREKKESFPLTVTSAQKNPTAFYLCASRDPHSPLHFGNGTRLTVT.

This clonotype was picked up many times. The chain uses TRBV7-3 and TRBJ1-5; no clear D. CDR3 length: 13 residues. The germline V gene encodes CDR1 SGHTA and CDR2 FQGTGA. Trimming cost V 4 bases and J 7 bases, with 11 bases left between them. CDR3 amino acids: CASSSFPGQPQHF. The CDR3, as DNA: TGTGCCAGCAGCTCCTTTCCGGGCCAGCCCCAGCATTTT.

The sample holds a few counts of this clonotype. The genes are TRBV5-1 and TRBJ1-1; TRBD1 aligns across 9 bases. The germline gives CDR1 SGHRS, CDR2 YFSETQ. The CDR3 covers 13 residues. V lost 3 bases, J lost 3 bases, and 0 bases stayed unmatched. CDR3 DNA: TGCGCCAGCAGCTGGGACAGGGACACTGAAGCTTTCTTT. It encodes CASSWDRDTEAFF.

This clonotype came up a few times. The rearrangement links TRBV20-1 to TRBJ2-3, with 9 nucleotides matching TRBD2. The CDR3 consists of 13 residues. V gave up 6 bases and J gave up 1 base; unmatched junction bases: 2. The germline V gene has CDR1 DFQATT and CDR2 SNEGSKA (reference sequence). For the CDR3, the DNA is TGCAGTGCGCTAGCGGGGCGCACAGATACGCAGTATTTT. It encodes CSALAGRTDTQYF.

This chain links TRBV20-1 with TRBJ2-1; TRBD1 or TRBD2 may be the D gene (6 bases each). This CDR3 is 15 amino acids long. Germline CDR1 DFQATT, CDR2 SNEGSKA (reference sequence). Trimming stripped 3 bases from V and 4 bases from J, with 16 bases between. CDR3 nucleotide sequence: TGCAGTGCTAGCAGGAGGGTACAGGGTTACAATGAGCAGTTCTTC. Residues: CSASRRVQGYNEQFF.

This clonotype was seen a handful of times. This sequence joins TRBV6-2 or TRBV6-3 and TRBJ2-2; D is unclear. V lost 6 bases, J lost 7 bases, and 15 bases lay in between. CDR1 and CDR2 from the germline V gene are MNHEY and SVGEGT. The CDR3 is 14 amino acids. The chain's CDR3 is CASSPRSRVGELFF. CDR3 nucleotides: TGTGCCAGCAGCCCCCGAAGTCGTGTCGGGGAGCTGTTTTTT.

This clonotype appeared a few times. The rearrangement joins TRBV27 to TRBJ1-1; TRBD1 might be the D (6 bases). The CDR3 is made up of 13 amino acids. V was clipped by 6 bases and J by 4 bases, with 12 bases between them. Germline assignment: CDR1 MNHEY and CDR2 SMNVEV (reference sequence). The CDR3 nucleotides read TGTGCCAGCAGACAAACAGGGAGCACTGAAGCTTTCTTT. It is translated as CASRQTGSTEAFF.

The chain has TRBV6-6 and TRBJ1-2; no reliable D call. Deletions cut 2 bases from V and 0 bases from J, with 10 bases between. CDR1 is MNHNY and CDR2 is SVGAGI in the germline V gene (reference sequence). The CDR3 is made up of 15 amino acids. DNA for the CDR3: TGTGCCAGCAGTTACGGAGGGAATACTAACTATGGCTACACCTTC. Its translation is CASSYGGNTNYGYTF.

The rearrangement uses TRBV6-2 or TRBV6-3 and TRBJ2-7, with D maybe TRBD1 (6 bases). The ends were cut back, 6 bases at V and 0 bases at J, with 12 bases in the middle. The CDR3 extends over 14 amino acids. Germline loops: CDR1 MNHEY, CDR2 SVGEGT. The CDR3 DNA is TGTGCCAGCAGGTACACAGGGAACTCCTACGAGCAGTACGTC. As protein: CASRYTGNSYEQYV.

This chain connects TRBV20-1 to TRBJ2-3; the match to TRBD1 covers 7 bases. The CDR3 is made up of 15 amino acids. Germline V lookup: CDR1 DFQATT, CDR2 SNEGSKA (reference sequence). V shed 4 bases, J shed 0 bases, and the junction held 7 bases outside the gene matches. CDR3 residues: CSAKPTGTSTDTQYF. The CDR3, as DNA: TGCAGTGCTAAGCCGACAGGGACGAGCACAGATACGCAGTATTTT.

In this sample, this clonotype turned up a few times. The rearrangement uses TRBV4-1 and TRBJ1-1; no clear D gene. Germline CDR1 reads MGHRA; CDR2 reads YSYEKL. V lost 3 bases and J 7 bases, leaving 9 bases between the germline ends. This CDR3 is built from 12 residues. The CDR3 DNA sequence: TGCGCCAGCAGCCACCCTGGCCATGAAGCTTTCTTT. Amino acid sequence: CASSHPGHEAFF.

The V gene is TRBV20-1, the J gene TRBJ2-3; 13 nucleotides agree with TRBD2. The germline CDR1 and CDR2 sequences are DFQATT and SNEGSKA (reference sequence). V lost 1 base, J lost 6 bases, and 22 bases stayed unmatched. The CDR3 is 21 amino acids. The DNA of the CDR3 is TGCAGTGCTAGAGGCCGATACCACCCGGGGACTAGCGGGACTCACGCGGATACGCAGTATTTT. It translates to CSARGRYHPGTSGTHADTQYF.

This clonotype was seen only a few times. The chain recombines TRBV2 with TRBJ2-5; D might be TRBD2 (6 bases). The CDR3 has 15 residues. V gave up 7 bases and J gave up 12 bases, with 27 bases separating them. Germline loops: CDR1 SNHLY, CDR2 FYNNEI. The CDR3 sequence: CASKVKGGWGLEEYF. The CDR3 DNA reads TGTGCCAGCAAAGTGAAGGGAGGATGGGGATTGGAGGAGTACTTC.

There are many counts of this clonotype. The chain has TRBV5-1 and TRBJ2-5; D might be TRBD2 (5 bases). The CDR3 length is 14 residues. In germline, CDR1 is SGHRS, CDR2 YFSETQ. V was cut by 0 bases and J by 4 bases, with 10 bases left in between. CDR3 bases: TGCGCCAGCAGCTTGGCCCCAGCGGTAGAGACCCAGTACTTC. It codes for CASSLAPAVETQYF.

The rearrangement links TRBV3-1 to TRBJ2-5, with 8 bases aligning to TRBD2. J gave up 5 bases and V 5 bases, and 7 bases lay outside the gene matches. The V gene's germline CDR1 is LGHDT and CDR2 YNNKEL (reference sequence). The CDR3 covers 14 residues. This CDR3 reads CASSNSGGLETQYF. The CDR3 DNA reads TGTGCCAGCAGCAACTCGGGGGGGTTGGAGACCCAGTACTTC.

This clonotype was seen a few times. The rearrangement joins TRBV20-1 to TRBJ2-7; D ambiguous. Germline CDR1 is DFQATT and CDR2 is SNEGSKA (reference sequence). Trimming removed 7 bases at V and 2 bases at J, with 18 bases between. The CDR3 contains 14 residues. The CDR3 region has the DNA TGCAGTGTCAACACCGGTGGTCTAGCCTACGAGCAGTACGTC. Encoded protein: CSVNTGGLAYEQYV.

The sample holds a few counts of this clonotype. This CDR3 is CSAYVDSQETQYF. In DNA, the CDR3 is TGCAGTGCGTATGTGGACAGTCAAGAGACCCAGTACTTC. The V and J genes are TRBV20-1 and TRBJ2-5; D perhaps matches TRBD1 (6 bases). Trimming took 6 bases from V and 2 from J, leaving 13 bases between them. The CDR3 contains 13 residues. Germline lookup yields CDR1 DFQATT and CDR2 SNEGSKA (reference sequence).

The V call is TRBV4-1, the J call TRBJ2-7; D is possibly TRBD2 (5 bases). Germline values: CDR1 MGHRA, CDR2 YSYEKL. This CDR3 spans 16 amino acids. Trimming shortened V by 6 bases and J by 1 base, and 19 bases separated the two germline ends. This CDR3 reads CASRRGRGNGSYEQYF. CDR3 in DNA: TGCGCCAGCAGACGTGGCCGGGGAAATGGTTCCTACGAGCAGTACTTC.